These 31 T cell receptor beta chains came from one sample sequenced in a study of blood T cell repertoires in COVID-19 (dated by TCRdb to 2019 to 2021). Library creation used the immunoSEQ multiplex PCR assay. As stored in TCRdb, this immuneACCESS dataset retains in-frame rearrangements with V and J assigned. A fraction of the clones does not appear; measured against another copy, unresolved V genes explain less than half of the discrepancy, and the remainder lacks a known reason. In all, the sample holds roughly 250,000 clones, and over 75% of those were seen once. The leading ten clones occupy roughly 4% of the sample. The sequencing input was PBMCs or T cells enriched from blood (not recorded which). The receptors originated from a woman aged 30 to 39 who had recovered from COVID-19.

CDR3 nucleotides: TGTGCCAGCAGCGGGAGTGGTTACAATGAGCAGTTCTTC. Translated: CASSGSGYNEQFF. The rearrangement links TRBV5-6 to TRBJ2-1, with D perhaps matching TRBD2 (5 bases). V dropped 4 bases and J dropped 4 bases, with 9 bases sitting between them. The CDR3 loop spans 13 amino acids. Germline values: CDR1 SGHDT, CDR2 YYEEEE.

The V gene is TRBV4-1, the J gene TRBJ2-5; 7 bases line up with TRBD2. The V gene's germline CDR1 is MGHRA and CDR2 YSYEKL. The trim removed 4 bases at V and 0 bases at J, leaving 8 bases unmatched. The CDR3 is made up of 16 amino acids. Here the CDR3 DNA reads TGCGCCAGCAGCCCTCCGGGACGGGGGGACCAAGAGACCCAGTACTTC. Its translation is CASSPPGRGDQETQYF.

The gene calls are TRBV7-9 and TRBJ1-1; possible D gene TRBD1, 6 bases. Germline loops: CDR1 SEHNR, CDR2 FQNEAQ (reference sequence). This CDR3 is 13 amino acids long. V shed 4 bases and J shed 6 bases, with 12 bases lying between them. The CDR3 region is CASSSIGGAEAFF. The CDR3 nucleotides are TGTGCCAGCAGCTCAATAGGGGGAGCTGAAGCTTTCTTT.

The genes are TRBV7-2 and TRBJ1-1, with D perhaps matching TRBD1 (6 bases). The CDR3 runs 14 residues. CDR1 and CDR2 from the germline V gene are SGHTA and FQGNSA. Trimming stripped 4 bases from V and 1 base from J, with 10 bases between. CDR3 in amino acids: CASSYQGQNTEAFF. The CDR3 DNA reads TGTGCCAGCAGCTATCAGGGGCAGAACACTGAAGCTTTCTTT.

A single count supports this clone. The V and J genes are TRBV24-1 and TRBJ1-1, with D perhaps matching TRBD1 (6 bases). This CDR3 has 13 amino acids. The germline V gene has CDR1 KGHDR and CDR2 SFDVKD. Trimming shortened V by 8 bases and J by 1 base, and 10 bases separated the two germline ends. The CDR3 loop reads CATKATGNTEAFF. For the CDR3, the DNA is TGTGCCACCAAGGCGACAGGGAACACTGAAGCTTTCTTT.

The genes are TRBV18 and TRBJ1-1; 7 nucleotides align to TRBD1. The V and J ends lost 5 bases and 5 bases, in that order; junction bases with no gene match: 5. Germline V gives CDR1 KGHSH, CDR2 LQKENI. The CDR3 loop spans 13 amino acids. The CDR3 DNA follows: TGTGCCAGCTCAATCGGGACAGTAACTGAAGCTTTCTTT. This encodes CASSIGTVTEAFF. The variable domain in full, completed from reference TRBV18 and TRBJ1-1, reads NAGVMQNPRHLVRRRGQEARLRCSPMKGHSHVYWYRQLPEEGLKFMVYLQKENIIDESGMPKERFSAEFPKEGPSILRIQQVVRGDSAAYFCASSIGTVTEAFFGQGTRLTVV.

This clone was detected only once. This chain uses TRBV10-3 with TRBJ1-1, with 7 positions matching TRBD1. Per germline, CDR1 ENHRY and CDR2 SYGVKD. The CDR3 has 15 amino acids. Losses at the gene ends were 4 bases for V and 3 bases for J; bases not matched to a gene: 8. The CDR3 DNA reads TGTGCCATCAGTGGCCTGGGACAGTCTCACACTGAAGCTTTCTTT. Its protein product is CAISGLGQSHTEAFF.

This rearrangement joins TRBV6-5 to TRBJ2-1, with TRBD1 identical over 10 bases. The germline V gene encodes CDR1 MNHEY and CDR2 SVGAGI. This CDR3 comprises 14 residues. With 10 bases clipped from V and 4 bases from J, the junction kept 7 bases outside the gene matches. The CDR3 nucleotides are TGTGCCAACCGGCGGACAGGGGGTTACAATGAGCAGTTCTTC. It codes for CANRRTGGYNEQFF.

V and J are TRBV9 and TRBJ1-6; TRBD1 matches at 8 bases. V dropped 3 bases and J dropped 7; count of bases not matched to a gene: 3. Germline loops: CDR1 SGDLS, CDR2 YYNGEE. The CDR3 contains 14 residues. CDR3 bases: TGTGCCAGCAGCGGGACAGGGCTCAATTCACCCCTCCACTTT. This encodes CASSGTGLNSPLHF.

CDR3 protein: CASTPRAVATNEKLFF. The CDR3 DNA reads TGTGCCAGTACCCCCCGTGCGGTTGCAACTAATGAAAAACTGTTTTTT. The V and J genes are TRBV19 and TRBJ1-4, with unresolved D. The CDR3 has 16 amino acids. Trimming removed 7 bases at V and 0 bases at J, with 15 bases between. Per germline, CDR1 LNHDA and CDR2 SQIVND (reference sequence).

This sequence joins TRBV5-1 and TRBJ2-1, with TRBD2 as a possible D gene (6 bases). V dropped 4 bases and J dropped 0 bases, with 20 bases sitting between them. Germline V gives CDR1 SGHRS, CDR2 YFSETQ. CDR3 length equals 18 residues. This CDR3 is CASSRSGAGLLSYNEQFF. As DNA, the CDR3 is TGCGCCAGCAGCCGCTCGGGAGCGGGCCTACTCTCCTACAATGAGCAGTTCTTC.

DNA for the CDR3: TGTGCCAGCTCCGTGACTAGCGGGAGTAACGATGAGCAGTTCTTC. Its translation is CASSVTSGSNDEQFF. V is TRBV18 and J is TRBJ2-1; 12 bases fit TRBD2. Germline V gives CDR1 KGHSH, CDR2 LQKENI. The CDR3 has 15 residues. With V trimmed by 6 bases and J by 8 bases, 8 bases remained unmatched.

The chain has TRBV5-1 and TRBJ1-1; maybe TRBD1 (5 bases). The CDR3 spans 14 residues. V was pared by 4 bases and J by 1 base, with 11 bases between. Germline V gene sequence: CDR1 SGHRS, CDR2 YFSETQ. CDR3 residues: CASSISTANTEAFF. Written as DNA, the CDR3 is TGCGCCAGCAGCATCTCGACAGCGAACACTGAAGCTTTCTTT.

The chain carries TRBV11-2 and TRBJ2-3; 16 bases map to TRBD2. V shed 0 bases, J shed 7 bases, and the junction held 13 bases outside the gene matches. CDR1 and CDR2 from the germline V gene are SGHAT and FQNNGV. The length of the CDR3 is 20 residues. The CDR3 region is CASSLDSRPGLAGGPYTQYF. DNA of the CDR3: TGTGCCAGCAGCTTAGATTCTCGTCCGGGACTAGCGGGGGGGCCGTATACGCAGTATTTT. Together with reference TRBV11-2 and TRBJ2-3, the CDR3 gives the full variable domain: EAGVAQSPRYKIIEKRQSVAFWCNPISGHATLYWYQQILGQGPKLLIQFQNNGVVDDSQLPKDRFSAERLKGVDSTLKIQPAKLEDSAVYLCASSLDSRPGLAGGPYTQYFGPGTRLTVL.

CDR3 sequence (DNA): TGTGCCAGCAGCCAAGGACAGGGGAGCGCTGGAAACACCATATATTTT. It is translated as CASSQGQGSAGNTIYF. The chain uses TRBV3-1 (or the pseudogene TRBV3-2) and TRBJ1-3; 8 bases agree with TRBD1. The CDR3 runs to 16 residues. The J segment lost 2 bases and the V segment lost 1 base, leaving 4 bases of the junction unmatched. Germline loops: CDR1 LGHDT, CDR2 YNNKEL (reference sequence).

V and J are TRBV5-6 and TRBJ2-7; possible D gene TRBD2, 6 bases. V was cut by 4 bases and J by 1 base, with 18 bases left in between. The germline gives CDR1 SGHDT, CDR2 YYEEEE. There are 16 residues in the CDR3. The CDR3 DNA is TGTGCCAGCAGCCCCCCTGGGGGGATATGGTCCTACGAGCAGTACTTC. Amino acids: CASSPPGGIWSYEQYF.

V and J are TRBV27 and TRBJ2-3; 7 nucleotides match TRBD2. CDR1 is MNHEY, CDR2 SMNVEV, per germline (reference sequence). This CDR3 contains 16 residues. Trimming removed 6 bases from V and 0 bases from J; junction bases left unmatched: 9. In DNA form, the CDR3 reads TGTGCCAGCAGCTCTCTGAAGGGAGGGAGCACAGATACGCAGTATTTT. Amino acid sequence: CASSSLKGGSTDTQYF.

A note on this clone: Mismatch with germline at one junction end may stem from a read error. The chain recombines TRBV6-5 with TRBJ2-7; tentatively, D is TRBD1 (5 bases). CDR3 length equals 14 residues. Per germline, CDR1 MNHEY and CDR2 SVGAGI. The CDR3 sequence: CASSHRYPGKLAIF. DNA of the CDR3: TGTGCCAGCAGCCACCGATACCCAGGGAAGCTCGCGATATTC.

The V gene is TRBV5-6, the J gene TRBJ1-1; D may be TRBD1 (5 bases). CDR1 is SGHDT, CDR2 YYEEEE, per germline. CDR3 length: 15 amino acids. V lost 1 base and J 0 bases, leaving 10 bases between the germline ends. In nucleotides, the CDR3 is TGTGCCAGCAGCTTGCCTCAGGGAATGAACACTGAAGCTTTCTTT. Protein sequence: CASSLPQGMNTEAFF.

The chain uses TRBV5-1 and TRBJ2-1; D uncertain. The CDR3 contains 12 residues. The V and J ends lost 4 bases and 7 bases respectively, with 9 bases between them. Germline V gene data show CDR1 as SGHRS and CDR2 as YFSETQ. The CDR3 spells CASSPPANEQFF. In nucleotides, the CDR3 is TGCGCCAGCAGCCCACCTGCGAATGAGCAGTTCTTC.

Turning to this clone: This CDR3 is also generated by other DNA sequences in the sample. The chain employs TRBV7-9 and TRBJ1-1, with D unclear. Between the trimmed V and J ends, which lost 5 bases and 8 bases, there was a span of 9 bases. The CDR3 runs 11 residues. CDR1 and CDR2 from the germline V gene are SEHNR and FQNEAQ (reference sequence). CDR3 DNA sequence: TGTGCCAGCAGCCTACCGGGGGAAGCTTTCTTT. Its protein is CASSLPGEAFF.

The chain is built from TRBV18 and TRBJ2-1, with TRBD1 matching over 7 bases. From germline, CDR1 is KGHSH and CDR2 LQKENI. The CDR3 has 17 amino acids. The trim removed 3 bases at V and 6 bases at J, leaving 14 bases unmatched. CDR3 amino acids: CASSPQRQGRVGNEQFF. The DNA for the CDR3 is TGTGCCAGCTCACCCCAAAGACAGGGTAGGGTGGGCAATGAGCAGTTCTTC.

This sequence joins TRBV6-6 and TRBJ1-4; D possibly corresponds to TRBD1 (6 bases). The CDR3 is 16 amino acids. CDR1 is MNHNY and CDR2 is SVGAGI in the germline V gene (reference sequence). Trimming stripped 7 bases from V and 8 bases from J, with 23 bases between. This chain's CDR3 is CASTQVQGLSSEKLFF. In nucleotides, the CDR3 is TGTGCCAGCACCCAAGTACAGGGATTAAGTTCGGAAAAACTGTTTTTT.

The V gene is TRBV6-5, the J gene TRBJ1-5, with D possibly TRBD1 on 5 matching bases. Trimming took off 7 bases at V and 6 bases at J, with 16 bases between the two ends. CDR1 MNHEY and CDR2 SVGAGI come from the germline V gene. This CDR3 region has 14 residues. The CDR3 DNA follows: TGTGCCAGCACACCGGGGGGTCTCAGTCAGCCCCAGCATTTT. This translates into CASTPGGLSQPQHF.

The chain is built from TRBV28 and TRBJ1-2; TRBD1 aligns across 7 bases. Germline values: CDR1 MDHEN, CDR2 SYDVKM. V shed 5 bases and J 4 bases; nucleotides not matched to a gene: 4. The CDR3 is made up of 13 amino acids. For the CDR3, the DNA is TGTGCCAGCAGTAGGGACAGCTTCTATGGCTACACCTTC. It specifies CASSRDSFYGYTF.

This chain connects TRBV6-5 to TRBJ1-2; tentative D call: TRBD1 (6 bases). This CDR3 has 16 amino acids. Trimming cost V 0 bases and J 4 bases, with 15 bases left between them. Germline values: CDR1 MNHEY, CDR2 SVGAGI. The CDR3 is CASSYSGQPRGYGYTF. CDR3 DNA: TGTGCCAGCAGTTACTCCGGACAGCCTCGAGGCTATGGCTACACCTTC.

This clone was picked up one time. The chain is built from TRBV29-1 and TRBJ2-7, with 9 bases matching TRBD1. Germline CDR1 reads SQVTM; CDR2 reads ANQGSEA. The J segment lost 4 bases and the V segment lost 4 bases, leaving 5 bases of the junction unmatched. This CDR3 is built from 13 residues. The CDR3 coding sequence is TGCAGCGTTGTCGGGACAGGGATGTACGAGCAGTACTTC. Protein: CSVVGTGMYEQYF.

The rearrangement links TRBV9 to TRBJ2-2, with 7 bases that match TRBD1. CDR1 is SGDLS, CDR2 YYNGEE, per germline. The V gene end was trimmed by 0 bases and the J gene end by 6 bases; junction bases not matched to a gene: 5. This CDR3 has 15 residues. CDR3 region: CASSVVQGRAGELFF. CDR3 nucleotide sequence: TGTGCCAGCAGCGTAGTACAGGGGCGTGCCGGGGAGCTGTTTTTT. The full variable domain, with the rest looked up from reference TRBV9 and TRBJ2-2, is DSGVTQTPKHLITATGQRVTLRCSPRSGDLSVYWYQQSLDQGLQFLIQYYNGEERAKGNILERFSAQQFPDLHSELNLSSLELGDSALYFCASSVVQGRAGELFFGEGSRLTVL.

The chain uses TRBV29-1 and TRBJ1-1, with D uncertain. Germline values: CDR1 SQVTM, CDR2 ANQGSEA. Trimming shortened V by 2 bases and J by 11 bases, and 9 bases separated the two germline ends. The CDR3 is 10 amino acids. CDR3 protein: CSVELVEAFF. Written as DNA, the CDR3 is TGCAGCGTTGAACTGGTAGAGGCTTTCTTT. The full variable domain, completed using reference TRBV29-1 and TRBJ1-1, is SAVISQKPSRDICQRGTSLTIQCQVDSQVTMMFWYRQQPGQSLTLIATANQGSEATYESGFVIDKFPISRPNLTFSTLTVSNMSPEDSSIYLCSVELVEAFFGQGTRLTVV.

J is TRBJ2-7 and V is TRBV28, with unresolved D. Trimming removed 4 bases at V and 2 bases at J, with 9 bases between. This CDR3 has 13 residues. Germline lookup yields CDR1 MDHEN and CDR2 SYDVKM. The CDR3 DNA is TGTGCCAGCAGTTCTAATCTAGCCTACGAGCAGTACTTC. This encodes CASSSNLAYEQYF. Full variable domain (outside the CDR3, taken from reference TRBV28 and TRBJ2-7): DVKVTQSSRYLVKRTGEKVFLECVQDMDHENMFWYRQDPGLGLRLIYFSYDVKMKEKGDIPEGYSVSREKKERFSLILESASTNQTSMYLCASSSNLAYEQYFGPGTRLTVT.

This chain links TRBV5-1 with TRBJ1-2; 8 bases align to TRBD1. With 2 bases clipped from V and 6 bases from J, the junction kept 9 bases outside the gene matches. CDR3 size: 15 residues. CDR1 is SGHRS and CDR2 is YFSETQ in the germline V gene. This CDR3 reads CASSFYGQGTDGYTF. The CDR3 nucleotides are TGCGCCAGCAGCTTCTATGGACAGGGTACAGATGGCTACACCTTC.